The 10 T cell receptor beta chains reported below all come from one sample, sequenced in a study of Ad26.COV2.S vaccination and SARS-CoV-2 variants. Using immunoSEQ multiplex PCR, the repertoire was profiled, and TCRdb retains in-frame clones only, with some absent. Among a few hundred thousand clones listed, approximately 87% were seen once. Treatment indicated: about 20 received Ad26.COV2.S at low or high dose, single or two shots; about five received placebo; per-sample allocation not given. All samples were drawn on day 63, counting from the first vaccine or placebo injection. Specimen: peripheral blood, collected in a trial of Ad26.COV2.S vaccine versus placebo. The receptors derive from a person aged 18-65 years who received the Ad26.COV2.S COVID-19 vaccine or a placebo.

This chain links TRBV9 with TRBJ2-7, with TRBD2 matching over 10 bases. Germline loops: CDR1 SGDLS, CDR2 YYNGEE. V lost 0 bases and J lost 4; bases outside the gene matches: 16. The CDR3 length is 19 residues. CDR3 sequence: CASSVGTITRTSGYYEQYF. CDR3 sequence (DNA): TGTGCCAGCAGCGTAGGAACTATCACCAGGACTAGCGGTTATTACGAGCAGTACTTC.

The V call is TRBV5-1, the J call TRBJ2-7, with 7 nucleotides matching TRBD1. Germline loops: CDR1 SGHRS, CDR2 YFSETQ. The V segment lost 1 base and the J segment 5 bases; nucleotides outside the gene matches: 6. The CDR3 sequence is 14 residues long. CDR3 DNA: TGCGCCAGCAGCTTGCGACAGGGCCGGGACGAGCAGTACTTC. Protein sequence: CASSLRQGRDEQYF.

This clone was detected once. This chain's CDR3 is CASSETDGGTDTQYF. CDR3 DNA: TGTGCCAGCAGCGAGACCGACGGTGGCACAGATACGCAGTATTTT. The chain carries TRBV9 and TRBJ2-3; D gene unclear. Per germline, CDR1 SGDLS and CDR2 YYNGEE. The V gene lost 3 bases and the J gene lost 1 base, with 12 bases spanning the gap. This CDR3 comprises 15 residues. Supplemented by reference TRBV9 and TRBJ2-3, the full variable domain reads DSGVTQTPKHLITATGQRVTLRCSPRSGDLSVYWYQQSLDQGLQFLIQYYNGEERAKGNILERFSAQQFPDLHSELNLSSLELGDSALYFCASSETDGGTDTQYFGPGTRLTVL.

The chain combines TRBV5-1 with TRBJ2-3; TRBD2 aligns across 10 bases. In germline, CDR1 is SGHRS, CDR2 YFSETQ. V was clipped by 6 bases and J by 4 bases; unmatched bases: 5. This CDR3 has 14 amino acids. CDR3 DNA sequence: TGCGCCAGCACCCCCCTAGCGGGAGCAGATACGCAGTATTTT. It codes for CASTPLAGADTQYF.

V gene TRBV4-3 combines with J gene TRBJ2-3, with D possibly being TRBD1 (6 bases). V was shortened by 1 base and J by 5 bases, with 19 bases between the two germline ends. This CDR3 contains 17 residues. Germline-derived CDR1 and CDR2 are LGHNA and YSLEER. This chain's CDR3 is CASSQAPSGGAVDTQYF. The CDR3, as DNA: TGCGCCAGCAGCCAAGCTCCAAGTGGGGGCGCGGTAGATACGCAGTATTTT.

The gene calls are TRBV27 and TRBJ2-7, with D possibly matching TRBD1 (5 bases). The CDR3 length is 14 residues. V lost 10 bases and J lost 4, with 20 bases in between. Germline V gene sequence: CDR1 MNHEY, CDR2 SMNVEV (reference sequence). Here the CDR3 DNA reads TGTGCCACCCTCCACCCCCAGGGTTTGTACGAGCAGTACTTC. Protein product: CATLHPQGLYEQYF.

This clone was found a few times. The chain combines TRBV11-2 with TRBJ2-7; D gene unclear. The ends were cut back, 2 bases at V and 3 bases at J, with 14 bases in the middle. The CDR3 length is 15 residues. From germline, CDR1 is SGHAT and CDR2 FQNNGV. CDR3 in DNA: TGTGCCAGCAGCTTACCGCAGTTCTGGGTCTACGAGCAGTACTTC. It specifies CASSLPQFWVYEQYF.

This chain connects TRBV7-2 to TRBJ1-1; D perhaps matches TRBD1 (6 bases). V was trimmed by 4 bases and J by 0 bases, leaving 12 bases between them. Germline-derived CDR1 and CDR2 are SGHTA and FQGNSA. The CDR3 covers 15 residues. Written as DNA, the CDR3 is TGTGCCAGCAGCTCAGGGGATTATGTGAACACTGAAGCTTTCTTT. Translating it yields CASSSGDYVNTEAFF.

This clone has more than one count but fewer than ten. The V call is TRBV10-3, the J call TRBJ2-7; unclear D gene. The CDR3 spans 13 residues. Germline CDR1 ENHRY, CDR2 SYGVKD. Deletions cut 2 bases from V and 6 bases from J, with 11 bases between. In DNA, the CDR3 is TGTGCCATCAGTGAGATCAGGACGGTCGAGCAGTACTTC. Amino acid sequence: CAISEIRTVEQYF.

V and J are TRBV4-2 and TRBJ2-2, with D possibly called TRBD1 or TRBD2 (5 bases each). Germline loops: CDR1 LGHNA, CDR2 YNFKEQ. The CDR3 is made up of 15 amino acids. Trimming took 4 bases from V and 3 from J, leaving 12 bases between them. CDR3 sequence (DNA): TGTGCCAGCAGCCCCCAGGGAGCTCACACCGGGGAGCTGTTTTTT. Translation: CASSPQGAHTGELFF.